This paragraph covers one TCR beta chain sequence. Its antigen is as yet unknown. At the Johns Hopkins FTIC core, DNA taken from cultured CD4+ T cells was sequenced by way of the Oncomine TCR Beta short-read assay. TCRdb re-analysed the PCR reads in MiXCR, keeping a single row per CDR3 protein. The sample comprises roughly 12,000 distinct CDR3 sequences, approximately 60% of which are singletons, and roughly 7.1% rests with the top ten. Regarding treatment: roughly 10-day PBMC culture with coronavirus spike peptide pools or control peptides (ViraFEST assay). After being plated at two million per well, PBMCs were cultured with about 10 IU/ml IL-2 and around 9.7 ug/ml peptide pools. Having spent 10 days in culture, CD4+ T cells were then isolated by negative selection. Germline V gene sequence: CDR1 LNHDA, CDR2 SQIVND (reference sequence). V gave up 5 bases and J gave up 2 bases, with 2 bases separating them. The CDR3 has 11 amino acids.

This specimen belongs to a study of vaccination and CD4 T cells after COVID-19. Background on the study: Post-COVID specimens were obtained a median approximately 95 days after diagnosis (range 35 to 161). Taking of post-vaccine samples occurred a median around 72 days after dose two (range 14 to 241).

The rearrangement links TRBV19 to TRBJ2-3; D gene uncertain. The material was CD4+ T cells from blood, cultured in vitro, obtained before SARS-CoV-2 vaccination. The receptor comes from a human donor who had recovered from COVID-19. CDR3 amino acids: CASSHTDTQYF. The CDR3 DNA reads TGTGCCAGTAGTCACACAGATACGCAGTATTTT.